The rows below give T cell receptor beta chains drawn from one sample of a study of T cell responses to AZD1222 COVID-19 vaccine. The data were produced by immunoSEQ multiplex PCR, yet TCRdb's version contains in-frame clones alone and is incomplete. Among approximately 100,000 clones listed, 85% to 90% were seen once. The sample in question was peripheral blood, obtained on day 0 of AZD1222 vaccination. All receptors derive from an adult in good health. CDR3s include the opening cysteine and the closing phenylalanine or tryptophan. The D gene is left open where the match is weak. Where a row states a size, it is once, few, many or the class of an expanded clone; other rows omit it.

CDR3aa,CDR3nt,j_gene,abundance,d_gene,v_gene
CASSLDPRGAFF,TGTGCCAGCAGCTTGGATCCACGTGGGGCTTTCTTT,TRBJ1-1,-,-,TRBV28
CASSWRGQGTPADEQFF,TGCGCCAGCAGCTGGAGGGGACAGGGGACTCCGGCGGATGAGCAGTTCTTC,TRBJ2-1,-,TRBD1,TRBV5-1
CAISEKGGPGEKLFF,TGTGCCATCAGCGAAAAGGGGGGACCGGGTGAAAAACTGTTTTTT,TRBJ1-4,-,-,TRBV10-3
CASSLDVRFYNEQFF,TGTGCCAGCAGCCTCGACGTCCGGTTCTACAATGAGCAGTTCTTC,TRBJ2-1,-,-,TRBV11-3
CASSTSLGGRSYNEQFF,TGTGCCAGTAGTACATCGTTGGGGGGCAGGTCCTACAATGAGCAGTTCTTC,TRBJ2-1,-,-,TRBV19
CASSTGPHYGYTF,TGTGCCAGCAGCACAGGGCCTCACTATGGCTACACCTTC,TRBJ1-2,once,-,TRBV2
CASSQDYRPQTPLHF,TGTGCCAGCAGCCAAGACTATCGACCACAAACACCCCTCCACTTT,TRBJ1-6,-,-,TRBV14
CASSPRVDQETQYF,TGTGCCAGCTCACCACGGGTGGACCAAGAGACCCAGTACTTC,TRBJ2-5,-,-,TRBV18
CAISESGTGSNSPLHF,TGTGCCATCAGTGAGTCCGGGACAGGGAGTAATTCACCCCTCCACTTT,TRBJ1-6,-,TRBD1,TRBV10-3
CASSHNPLSDGYTF,TGTGCCAGCAGCCATAATCCTCTAAGCGATGGCTACACCTTC,TRBJ1-2,-,-,TRBV5-4
CASSPPGRNTEAFF,TGTGCCAGCTCACCCCCAGGGAGGAACACTGAAGCTTTCTTT,TRBJ1-1,-,-,TRBV18
CASSQGGRGYQRPQHF,TGTGCCAGCAGCCAAGGAGGCAGGGGGTACCAGAGGCCCCAGCATTTT,TRBJ1-5,once,TRBD1,TRBV3-1/TRBV3-2
CASSISAGGYNEQFF,TGTGCCAGTAGTATCTCCGCGGGAGGGTACAATGAGCAGTTCTTC,TRBJ2-1,few,TRBD2,TRBV19
CASSLNVNYGYTF,TGTGCCAGCAGTCTCAACGTTAACTATGGCTACACCTTC,TRBJ1-2,few,-,TRBV6-5
CASSRGANTEAFF,TGTGCCAGCTCAAGAGGGGCCAACACTGAAGCTTTCTTT,TRBJ1-1,-,-,TRBV18
CASSPRVAGVGSYNEQFF,TGCGCCAGCAGTCCCCGGGTAGCGGGCGTTGGCTCCTACAATGAGCAGTTCTTC,TRBJ2-1,-,TRBD2,TRBV10-1
CASSQDTGRHNEQFF,TGTGCCAGCAGCCAAGATACAGGACGACACAATGAGCAGTTCTTC,TRBJ2-1,-,-,TRBV3-1/TRBV3-2
CASSITGRTEAFF,TGTGCCAGCAGCATCACAGGGAGAACTGAAGCTTTCTTT,TRBJ1-1,once,-,TRBV5-6
CASSPGQNTGELFF,TGTGCCAGCAGCCCGGGACAGAACACCGGGGAGCTGTTTTTT,TRBJ2-2,once,-,TRBV13
CASSLTSGALNEQFF,TGCGCCAGCAGCTTGACTAGCGGGGCCCTGAATGAGCAGTTCTTC,TRBJ2-1,-,TRBD2,TRBV5-1
CATSVGYQETQYF,TGTGCCACCAGTGTGGGGTACCAAGAGACCCAGTACTTC,TRBJ2-5,-,-,TRBV24-1
CASRGLDRGRPGELFF,TGTGCCAGCAGAGGGTTGGACAGGGGGCGGCCCGGGGAGCTGTTTTTT,TRBJ2-2,-,TRBD1,TRBV2